These T cell receptor beta chains were read from a single sample in a study of blood T cell repertoires in COVID-19. TCRdb's copy holds only in-frame clones and misses some; the assay was immunoSEQ multiplex PCR. The table records about 210,000 clones, around 83% of them present only once. The sequenced sample was peripheral blood. Receptor source: a man in his forties who had recovered from COVID-19. CDR3s include the opening cysteine and the closing phenylalanine or tryptophan. Fields, in order: D gene, J gene, V gene, clone size, CDR3 DNA, CDR3 protein. A D gene is named only where the DNA matches it firmly. Only some rows state a clone size, as once, few, many or a class for expanded clones.

D: TRBD1
J: TRBJ2-7
V: TRBV11-3
size: -
DNA: TGTGCCAGCAGCGCCTTGACCAGGGGGGAGCAGTACTTC
CDR3: CASSALTRGEQYF

D: TRBD2
J: TRBJ2-7
V: TRBV11-2
size: -
DNA: TGTGCCAGCAAGGTCGGGACTAGCGGCGAGCAGTACTTC
CDR3: CASKVGTSGEQYF

D: TRBD2
J: TRBJ2-1
V: TRBV5-5
size: -
DNA: TGTGCCAGTGGACTAGCGGGAGACAATGAGCAGTTCTTC
CDR3: CASGLAGDNEQFF

D: -
J: TRBJ1-2
V: TRBV9
size: few
DNA: TGTGCCAGCAGCGTATCCAACAACGCCTATGGCTACACCTTC
CDR3: CASSVSNNAYGYTF

D: -
J: TRBJ2-7
V: TRBV27
size: once
DNA: TGTGCCAGCAGTGCAGGGGACACCTACGAGCAGTACTTC
CDR3: CASSAGDTYEQYF

D: TRBD1
J: TRBJ1-5
V: TRBV24-1
size: -
DNA: TGTGCCACCAGTGACATTAGGACAGGCCCCGTCTGCGGCAATCAGCCCCAGCATTTT
CDR3: CATSDIRTGPVCGNQPQHF

D: -
J: TRBJ2-7
V: TRBV29-1
size: -
DNA: TGCAGCGATTACGGACAGCGCCACTACGAGCAGTACTTC
CDR3: CSDYGQRHYEQYF

D: -
J: TRBJ2-5
V: TRBV6-2/TRBV6-3
size: once
DNA: TGTGCCAGCAGTTACTCGCGGGACAGTGGGACCCAGTACTTC
CDR3: CASSYSRDSGTQYF

D: TRBD2
J: TRBJ2-3
V: TRBV6-2/TRBV6-3
size: many
DNA: TGTGCCAGCAGCCTTAGCGGGCGTCTCGGCGCGCAGTATTTT
CDR3: CASSLSGRLGAQYF

D: TRBD1
J: TRBJ1-2
V: TRBV12-3/TRBV12-4
size: -
DNA: TGTGCCAGCAGTCCGGGACAGGGATATGGCTACACCTTC
CDR3: CASSPGQGYGYTF

D: TRBD2
J: TRBJ2-3
V: TRBV5-4
size: -
DNA: TGTGCCAGCAGCTCCTCGAGCCTGAGACTAGCAGCAGATACGCAGTATTTT
CDR3: CASSSSSLRLAADTQYF